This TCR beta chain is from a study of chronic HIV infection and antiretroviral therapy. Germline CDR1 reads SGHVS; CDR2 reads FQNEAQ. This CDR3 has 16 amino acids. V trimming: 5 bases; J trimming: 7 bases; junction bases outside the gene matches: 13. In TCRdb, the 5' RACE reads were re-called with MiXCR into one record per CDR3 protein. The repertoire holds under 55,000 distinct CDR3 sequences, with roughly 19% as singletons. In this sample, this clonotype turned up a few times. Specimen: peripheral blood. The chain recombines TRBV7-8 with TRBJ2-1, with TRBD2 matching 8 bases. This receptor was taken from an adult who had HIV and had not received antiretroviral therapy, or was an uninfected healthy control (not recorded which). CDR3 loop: CASSLAGLGGQNEQFF. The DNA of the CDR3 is TGTGCCAGCAGCCTCGCGGGACTAGGAGGCCAGAATGAGCAGTTCTTC.